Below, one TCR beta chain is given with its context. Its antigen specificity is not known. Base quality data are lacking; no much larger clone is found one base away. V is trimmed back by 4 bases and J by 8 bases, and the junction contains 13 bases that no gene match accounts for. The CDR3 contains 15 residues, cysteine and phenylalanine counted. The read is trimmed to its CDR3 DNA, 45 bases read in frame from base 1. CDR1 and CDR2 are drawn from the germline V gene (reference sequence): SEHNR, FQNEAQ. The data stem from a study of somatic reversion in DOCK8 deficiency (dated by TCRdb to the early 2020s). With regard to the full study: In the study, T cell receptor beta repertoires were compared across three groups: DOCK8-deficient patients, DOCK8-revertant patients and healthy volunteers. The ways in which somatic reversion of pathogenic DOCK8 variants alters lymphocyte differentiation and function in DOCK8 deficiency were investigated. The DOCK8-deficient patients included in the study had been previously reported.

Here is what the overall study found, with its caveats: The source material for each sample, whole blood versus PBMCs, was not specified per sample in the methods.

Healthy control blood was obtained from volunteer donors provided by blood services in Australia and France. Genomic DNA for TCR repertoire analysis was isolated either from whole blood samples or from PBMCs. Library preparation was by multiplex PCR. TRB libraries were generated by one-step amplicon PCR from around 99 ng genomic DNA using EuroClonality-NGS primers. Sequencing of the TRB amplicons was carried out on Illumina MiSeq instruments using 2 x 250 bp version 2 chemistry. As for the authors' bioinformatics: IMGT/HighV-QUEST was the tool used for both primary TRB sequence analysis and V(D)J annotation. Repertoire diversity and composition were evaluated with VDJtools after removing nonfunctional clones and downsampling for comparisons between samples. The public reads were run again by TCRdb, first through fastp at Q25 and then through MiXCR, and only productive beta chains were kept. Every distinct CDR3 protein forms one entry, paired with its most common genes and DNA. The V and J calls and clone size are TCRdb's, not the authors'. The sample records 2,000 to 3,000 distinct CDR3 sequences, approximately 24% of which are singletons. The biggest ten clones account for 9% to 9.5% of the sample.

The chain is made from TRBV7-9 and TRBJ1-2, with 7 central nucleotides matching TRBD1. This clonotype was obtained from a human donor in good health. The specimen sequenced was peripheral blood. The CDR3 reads CASSSTTRGRLGYTF. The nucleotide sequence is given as TGTGCCAGCAGCTCGACGACAAGGGGGCGCTTGGGCTACACCTTC. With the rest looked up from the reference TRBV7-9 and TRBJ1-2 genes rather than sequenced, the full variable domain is DTGVSQNPRHKITKRGQNVTFRCDPISEHNRLYWYRQTLGQGPEFLTYFQNEAQLEKSRLLSDRFSAERPKGSFSTLEIQRTEQGDSAMYLCASSSTTRGRLGYTFGSGTRLTVV.